Listed below are T cell receptor beta chains from one sample, sequenced in a study of T cells after yellow fever vaccination. TCRdb re-called the 5' RACE reads with MiXCR, one entry per CDR3 protein. The table has roughly 74,000 distinct CDR3 sequences, approximately 6.9% seen once. The source material was CD8+ T cells sorted from PBMCs, sampled about 5 days after the first yellow fever vaccination. The receptors stem from a young man who received the YFV17D yellow fever vaccine. Both conserved end residues are part of each CDR3. A D gene is named only where the DNA matches it firmly. Some rows mark clone size as missing; the rest say once, few, many or name a class of expanded clone.

v_gene	d_gene	j_gene	abundance	CDR3aa	CDR3nt
TRBV27	TRBD1	TRBJ2-7	many	CASSPRQGNYEQYF	TGTGCCAGCAGCCCCAGACAGGGAAACTACGAGCAGTACTTC
TRBV12-3/TRBV12-4	TRBD1	TRBJ2-5	many	CASSSTGGLKTQYF	TGTGCCAGCAGTTCTACAGGGGGGTTAAAGACCCAGTACTTC
TRBV5-5	TRBD1	TRBJ1-5	few	CASSTGQGIKPQHF	TGTGCCAGCAGCACTGGACAGGGGATTAAGCCCCAGCATTTT
TRBV4-3	TRBD2	TRBJ2-5	many	CASSQGWGGETQYF	TGCGCCAGCAGCCAAGGATGGGGGGGAGAGACCCAGTACTTC
TRBV29-1	.	TRBJ2-3	many	CSVEEGPSTDTQYF	TGCAGCGTTGAAGAAGGACCGTCCACAGATACGCAGTATTTT
TRBV2	.	TRBJ1-4	many	CASSDPTEGRANEKLFF	TGTGCCAGCAGTGACCCGACAGAAGGCAGGGCTAATGAAAAACTGTTTTTT
TRBV7-9	TRBD1	TRBJ2-1	.	CASSSFGTGSYNEQFF	TGTGCCAGCAGCTCATTCGGGACAGGCTCCTACAATGAGCAGTTCTTC
TRBV5-1	TRBD2	TRBJ2-1	many	CASSQSGDSYNEQFF	TGCGCCAGCAGCCAAAGCGGGGACTCCTACAATGAGCAGTTCTTC
TRBV23-1	.	TRBJ1-1	few	CASSHPNNQNTEAFF	TGCGCCAGCAGTCACCCGAACAATCAGAACACTGAAGCTTTCTTT
TRBV4-1	TRBD2	TRBJ2-1	few	CASSQEGLAGFNEQFF	TGCGCCAGCAGCCAAGAGGGACTAGCGGGTTTCAATGAGCAGTTCTTC
TRBV6-1	.	TRBJ2-2	few	CASRDSPNTGELFF	TGTGCCAGCAGGGACAGTCCGAACACCGGGGAGCTGTTTTTT
TRBV4-1	.	TRBJ1-5	.	CASSQVPQTNQPQHF	TGCGCCAGCAGCCAAGTTCCGCAGACAAATCAGCCCCAGCATTTT
TRBV27	.	TRBJ1-1	.	CASSSPYMNTEAFF	TGTGCCAGCAGTTCCCCGTATATGAACACTGAAGCTTTCTTT
TRBV10-2	.	TRBJ1-1	.	CASSYGGPTEAFF	TGCGCCAGCAGTTACGGGGGGCCCACTGAAGCTTTCTTT
TRBV12-3/TRBV12-4	.	TRBJ1-2	few	CARAGGRANYGYTF	TGTGCCAGAGCCGGAGGGCGAGCTAACTATGGCTACACCTTC
TRBV12-3/TRBV12-4	.	TRBJ2-7	few	CASSLGRAREQYF	TGTGCCAGCAGTCTAGGAAGGGCCCGCGAGCAGTACTTC
TRBV6-1	.	TRBJ2-7	.	CASSEIRTYEQYF	TGTGCCAGCAGTGAAATAAGGACCTACGAGCAGTACTTC
TRBV29-1	TRBD2	TRBJ2-1	.	CSVEAGGTGEQFF	TGCAGCGTAGAGGCGGGGGGAACGGGTGAGCAGTTCTTC
TRBV7-8	TRBD2	TRBJ2-1	few	CASMLAGGEQFF	TGTGCCAGCATGCTCGCGGGGGGAGAGCAGTTCTTC
TRBV11-2	.	TRBJ1-6	few	CASSSAPGEPLHF	TGTGCCAGCAGCTCAGCTCCGGGGGAGCCCCTCCACTTT
TRBV9	TRBD2	TRBJ2-3	few	CASSALRGGASTDTQYF	TGTGCCAGCAGCGCCCTGCGCGGGGGGGCCAGCACAGATACGCAGTATTTT
TRBV10-3	.	TRBJ1-1	.	CAIHQGGNTEAFF	TGTGCCATCCACCAAGGAGGAAACACTGAAGCTTTCTTT
TRBV10-3	TRBD1	TRBJ1-1	.	CAISGGTGMNTEAFF	TGTGCCATCAGTGGAGGGACAGGTATGAACACTGAAGCTTTCTTT
TRBV6-5	.	TRBJ1-5	few	CASSHYNQPQHF	TGTGCCAGCAGTCACTATAATCAGCCCCAGCATTTT
TRBV6-2/TRBV6-3	.	TRBJ2-5	.	CASSYPRRGGETQYF	TGTGCCAGCAGTTACCCCCGGAGAGGGGGAGAGACCCAGTACTTC
TRBV12-3/TRBV12-4	TRBD2	TRBJ2-3	few	CASSRRGVLDTQYF	TGTGCCAGCAGTCGGCGGGGGGTCCTGGATACGCAGTATTTT
TRBV20-1	.	TRBJ2-3	many	CSVLGLYLTDTQYF	TGCAGTGTCCTGGGGCTGTACCTCACAGATACGCAGTATTTT
TRBV20-1	.	TRBJ2-3	.	CSARRTGGDTQYF	TGCAGTGCTAGAAGGACTGGGGGGGATACGCAGTATTTT
TRBV7-9	.	TRBJ1-2	few	CASVSDYGYTF	TGTGCCAGCGTGTCGGACTATGGCTACACCTTC
TRBV6-2/TRBV6-3	TRBD2	TRBJ2-7	few	CASSYSRGAGSYEQYF	TGTGCCAGCAGTTACTCGCGGGGGGCAGGATCCTACGAGCAGTACTTC
TRBV6-1	.	TRBJ2-4	few	CASSRNPRTDAKNIQYF	TGTGCCAGCAGCCGTAACCCCCGGACCGATGCCAAAAACATTCAGTACTTC
TRBV6-1	TRBD2	TRBJ2-5	many	CAGRLAGEETQYF	TGTGCCGGCCGACTAGCGGGGGAAGAGACCCAGTACTTC
TRBV29-1	.	TRBJ2-2	many	CSVYLVVSAAAGELFF	TGCAGCGTTTACCTAGTCGTGTCTGCCGCGGCCGGGGAGCTGTTTTTT
TRBV7-6	TRBD2	TRBJ2-3	many	CASSLAVRGGQDTQYF	TGTGCCAGCAGCTTAGCTGTCCGGGGGGGCCAGGATACGCAGTATTTT
TRBV7-9	TRBD1	TRBJ1-1	many	CASSPAGQGDTDTEAFF	TGTGCCAGCAGCCCTGCAGGACAGGGGGATACGGACACTGAAGCTTTCTTT
TRBV12-3/TRBV12-4	.	TRBJ2-5	few	CASSLAGFQETQYF	TGTGCCAGCAGTTTAGCGGGGTTCCAAGAGACCCAGTACTTC
TRBV29-1	TRBD1	TRBJ2-1	few	CSVGQGAYNEQFF	TGCAGCGTCGGACAGGGGGCTTACAATGAGCAGTTCTTC
TRBV24-1	.	TRBJ1-1	.	CATRDMGTEAFF	TGTGCCACCCGGGACATGGGGACTGAAGCTTTCTTT
TRBV12-3/TRBV12-4	TRBD2	TRBJ2-1	few	CASSFALAGEQFF	TGTGCCAGCAGTTTCGCACTAGCGGGGGAGCAGTTCTTC
TRBV9	TRBD1	TRBJ1-1	.	CASSVGSRDREAFF	TGTGCCAGCAGCGTAGGATCCCGGGACAGAGAAGCTTTCTTT
TRBV4-3	.	TRBJ2-2	many	CASSQEGYPYTGELFF	TGCGCCAGCAGCCAAGAGGGCTACCCTTACACCGGGGAGCTGTTTTTT
TRBV2	.	TRBJ2-1	many	CASSEAVNDEQFF	TGTGCCAGCAGTGAAGCGGTAAACGATGAGCAGTTCTTC
TRBV7-2	.	TRBJ2-4	.	CASSLGGIAKNIQYF	TGTGCCAGCAGCTTAGGGGGGATAGCCAAAAACATTCAGTACTTC
TRBV6-2/TRBV6-3	.	TRBJ1-2	few	CASSYSIKTERGYTF	TGTGCCAGCAGTTACTCTATCAAGACGGAGCGCGGCTACACCTTC
TRBV7-9	TRBD1	TRBJ1-2	few	CASSPRQGVDGYTF	TGTGCCAGCAGCCCCAGACAGGGGGTGGATGGCTACACCTTC
TRBV27	TRBD1	TRBJ2-1	.	CASSSMGGQGAINEQFF	TGTGCCAGCAGTTCCATGGGAGGACAGGGGGCGATCAATGAGCAGTTCTTC
TRBV10-3	TRBD2	TRBJ2-5	few	CAISIAGQETQYF	TGTGCCATCAGTATAGCGGGGCAAGAGACCCAGTACTTC
TRBV12-3/TRBV12-4	.	TRBJ2-7	.	CASSGRSYEQYF	TGTGCCAGCAGTGGTCGTTCCTACGAGCAGTACTTC
TRBV12-3/TRBV12-4	TRBD1	TRBJ2-5	many	CASSRTGGPFEETQYF	TGTGCCAGCAGTCGGACAGGGGGCCCGTTTGAAGAGACCCAGTACTTC
TRBV11-1	.	TRBJ2-5	many	CASRPAHQETQYF	TGTGCCAGCAGACCAGCTCACCAAGAGACCCAGTACTTC
TRBV20-1	.	TRBJ1-2	.	CSARNIGFYGYTF	TGCAGTGCTCGCAATATTGGCTTCTATGGCTACACCTTC
TRBV7-6	.	TRBJ1-1	.	CASSLGESTEAFF	TGTGCCAGCAGCTTAGGAGAAAGCACTGAAGCTTTCTTT
TRBV30	TRBD1	TRBJ2-4	few	CAWSYRGPKDIQYF	TGTGCCTGGAGTTACAGGGGACCCAAGGACATTCAGTACTTC